This TCR beta chain was observed in a study of read filtering for tumor transcriptome and immune sequencing. General study results and limits: Single-read clonotypes: around 81% of IR-seq clonotypes (about 3.5% of reads), around three quarters of RNA-seq clonotypes (44.6% of reads).

Germline lookup yields CDR1 SGHNT and CDR2 YYREEE (reference sequence). With 4 bases clipped from V and 1 base from J, the junction kept 7 bases outside the gene matches. The CDR3 runs to 16 residues. From 300 to 450 ng of RNA, a library with molecular barcoded alpha/delta and beta/gamma adaptors was made. TCRdb independently ran MiXCR on the reads; one entry per CDR3 protein. This table holds tens of thousands of distinct CDR3 sequences, approximately 14% found once. This clonotype showed up many times. Its target is unknown. Sequenced input: a population of CD138-negative cells sorted from bone marrow. The receptor was isolated from a donor at least 40 years old with multiple myeloma. The chain carries TRBV5-4 and TRBJ2-1, with 8 bases identical to TRBD2. The CDR3 DNA follows: TGTGCCAGCAGCCCTAAAGCGGGAGAGTCCTACAATGAGCAGTTCTTC. Amino acid sequence: CASSPKAGESYNEQFF.